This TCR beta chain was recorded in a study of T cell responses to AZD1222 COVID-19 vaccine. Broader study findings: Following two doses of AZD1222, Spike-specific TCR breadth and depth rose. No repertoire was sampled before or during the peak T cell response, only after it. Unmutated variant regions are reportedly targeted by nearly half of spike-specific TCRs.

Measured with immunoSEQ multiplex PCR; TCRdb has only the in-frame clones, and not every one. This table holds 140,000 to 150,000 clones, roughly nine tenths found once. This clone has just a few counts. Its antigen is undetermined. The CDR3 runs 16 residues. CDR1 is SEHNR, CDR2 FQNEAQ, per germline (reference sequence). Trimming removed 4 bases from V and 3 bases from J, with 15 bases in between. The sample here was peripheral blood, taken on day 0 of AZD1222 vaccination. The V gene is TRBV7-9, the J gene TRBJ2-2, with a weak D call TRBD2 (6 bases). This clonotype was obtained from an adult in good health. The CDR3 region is CASSSPGGMDTGELFF. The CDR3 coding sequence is TGTGCCAGCAGCTCCCCTGGCGGGATGGACACCGGGGAGCTGTTTTTT.